A single sample gave rise to the 32 T cell receptor beta chains below, sequenced in a study of OX40 agonist ivuxolimab in advanced cancers. Clones were read by immunoSEQ multiplex PCR, and TCRdb kept only the in-frame ones, dropping some. The data contain about 84,000 clones, more than 75% of them seen just once; the ten biggest clones take up around 2.7%. The input for sequencing was CD4+ or CD8+ T cells sorted from blood, taken in a trial of the OX40 agonist ivuxolimab. The receptor source for this set is an adult with an advanced solid tumor such as melanoma, head and neck, liver or kidney cancer.

This clone was picked up a small number of times. This chain links TRBV6-5 with TRBJ2-7; 8 nucleotides agree with TRBD1. Germline V gene sequence: CDR1 MNHEY, CDR2 SVGAGI. J lost 6 bases, V lost 6 bases, and 7 bases had no gene match. There are 13 residues in the CDR3. CDR3 protein: CASSKDRAREQYF. The CDR3, as DNA: TGTGCCAGCAGCAAGGACAGGGCGCGCGAGCAGTACTTC.

CDR3 sequence: CASRGGTDLTDTQYF. In nucleotides, the CDR3 is TGTGCCAGCAGGGGGGGGACAGACCTCACAGATACGCAGTATTTT. This chain uses TRBV6-4 with TRBJ2-3; perhaps D is TRBD1 or TRBD2 (7 bases each). Trimming cost V 6 bases and J 2 bases, with 15 bases left between them. The germline gives CDR1 MRHNA, CDR2 SNTAGT. The CDR3 runs 15 residues.

The chain has TRBV7-2 and TRBJ2-5; D ambiguous. The CDR3 runs 14 residues. Trimming took off 0 bases at V and 2 bases at J, with 7 bases between the two ends. Germline assignment: CDR1 SGHTA and CDR2 FQGNSA. The DNA of the CDR3 is TGTGCCAGCAGCTTAGCAACTGCTCAAGAGACCCAGTACTTC. Translated, it gives CASSLATAQETQYF.

The chain couples TRBV5-4 to TRBJ1-1, with D tentatively TRBD1 (5 bases). The CDR3 sequence is 13 residues long. Looked up from germline, CDR1 is SGHNT and CDR2 is YYREEE (reference sequence). V lost 4 bases to trimming and J lost 2 bases, with 9 bases between them. The chain's CDR3 is CASSRGHNTEAFF. In DNA form, the CDR3 reads TGTGCCAGCAGCCGCGGACACAACACTGAAGCTTTCTTT.

The chain links TRBV7-9 to TRBJ1-1, with unresolved D. This CDR3 is built from 13 residues. V gave up 0 bases and J gave up 1 base, with 3 bases separating them. The germline V gene encodes CDR1 SEHNR and CDR2 FQNEAQ (reference sequence). The CDR3 DNA reads TGTGCCAGCAGCTTAGCCAGGAACACTGAAGCTTTCTTT. Amino acid sequence: CASSLARNTEAFF.

The chain has TRBV29-1 and TRBJ1-1; 9 bases align to TRBD1. Germline V gene lookup returns CDR1 SQVTM and CDR2 ANQGSEA. This CDR3 is 15 amino acids long. The J segment lost 5 bases and the V segment lost 6 bases, leaving 13 bases of the junction unmatched. CDR3 sequence: CSVSLSWTGETEAFF. The CDR3 bases are TGCAGCGTATCCCTGAGTTGGACAGGGGAGACTGAAGCTTTCTTT.

The genes are TRBV27 and TRBJ1-5; 9 bases line up with TRBD1. The ends lost 4 bases at V and 5 bases at J; junction bases unmatched: 6. The germline V gene encodes CDR1 MNHEY and CDR2 SMNVEV (reference sequence). The CDR3 is 15 residues long. The CDR3 sequence: CASSSWGQGDQPQHF. CDR3 in DNA: TGTGCCAGCAGTTCTTGGGGACAGGGCGATCAGCCCCAGCATTTT.

The chain recombines TRBV11-2 with TRBJ2-5; D is uncertain. Trimming pared 5 bases from V and 5 bases from J, leaving 15 bases between. Germline V gene sequence: CDR1 SGHAT, CDR2 FQNNGV. This CDR3 has 14 residues. DNA of the CDR3: TGTGCCAGCAGCCTTCTCGGAGTCCGGGAGACCCAGTACTTC. It is translated as CASSLLGVRETQYF. Full variable domain (rest looked up from reference TRBV11-2 and TRBJ2-5): EAGVAQSPRYKIIEKRQSVAFWCNPISGHATLYWYQQILGQGPKLLIQFQNNGVVDDSQLPKDRFSAERLKGVDSTLKIQPAKLEDSAVYLCASSLLGVRETQYFGPGTRLLVL.

This clone was counted between two and nine times. The chain joins TRBV28 to TRBJ1-5; a weak D match, TRBD1 (5 bases). Germline CDR1 is MDHEN and CDR2 is SYDVKM. CDR3 size: 13 residues. V lost 5 bases, J lost 9 bases, and 14 bases lay in between. The CDR3 bases are TGTGCCAGCAGTACTAACACCCAGGGGCCCCAGCATTTT. Its protein product is CASSTNTQGPQHF.

CDR3 sequence (DNA): TGTGCCAGCAGCTCAGATGACAGATCCTACGAGCAGTACTTC. Amino acid sequence: CASSSDDRSYEQYF. J is TRBJ2-7 and V is TRBV7-2, with D possibly matching TRBD1 (5 bases). The CDR3 consists of 14 residues. Between the trimmed V and J ends, which lost 4 bases and 1 base, there was a span of 11 bases. The germline gives CDR1 SGHTA, CDR2 FQGNSA. Filled out from reference TRBV7-2 and TRBJ2-7, the complete variable domain reads GAGVSQSPSNKVTEKGKDVELRCDPISGHTALYWYRQSLGQGLEFLIYFQGNSAPDKSGLPSDRFSAERTGGSVSTLTIQRTQQEDSAVYLCASSSDDRSYEQYFGPGTRLTVT.

The genes are TRBV5-1 and TRBJ1-1; D might be TRBD1 (6 bases). This CDR3 region has 14 residues. V was trimmed by 0 bases and J by 5 bases, leaving 11 bases between them. Germline V lookup: CDR1 SGHRS, CDR2 YFSETQ. In DNA, the CDR3 is TGCGCCAGCAGCTTGGGACAGGAAAGGACTGAAGCTTTCTTT. It specifies CASSLGQERTEAFF.

The chain combines TRBV15 with TRBJ2-5, with 8 positions matching TRBD2. V lost 6 bases and J lost 1; bases outside the gene matches: 7. This CDR3 spans 15 amino acids. CDR1 and CDR2 from the germline V gene are LNHNV and YYDKDF (reference sequence). This chain's CDR3 is CATRSFSGAQETQYF. DNA for the CDR3: TGTGCCACCAGGTCCTTTAGCGGGGCCCAAGAGACCCAGTACTTC. Full variable domain (missing parts from reference TRBV15 and TRBJ2-5): DAMVIQNPRYQVTQFGKPVTLSCSQTLNHNVMYWYQQKSSQAPKLLFHYYDKDFNNEADTPDNFQSRRPNTSFCFLDIRSPGLGDTAMYLCATRSFSGAQETQYFGPGTRLLVL.

The CDR3 is CSATFDTEAFF. The CDR3 nucleotides are TGCAGTGCGACGTTTGACACTGAAGCTTTCTTT. This chain uses TRBV20-1 with TRBJ1-1; D not certain. Germline V gives CDR1 DFQATT, CDR2 SNEGSKA (reference sequence). The V end lost 6 bases, the J end lost 3 bases, and 8 bases lay between the germline ends. The CDR3 has 11 residues.

This clone has only a few counts. The chain recombines TRBV30 with TRBJ1-6, with 12 nucleotides matching TRBD1. The CDR3 extends over 15 amino acids. V lost 3 bases to trimming and J lost 6 bases; unmatched junction nucleotides: 3. Germline-derived CDR1 and CDR2 are GTSNPN and SVGIG (reference sequence). Here the CDR3 DNA reads TGTGCCTGGAGGGGACAGGGGGCAGGTAATTCACCCCTCCACTTT. This translates into CAWRGQGAGNSPLHF.

On this clone itself: An end of the junction does not agree with germline; a read error may underlie this. V gene TRBV18 combines with J gene TRBJ2-1; 10 bases match TRBD2. Germline V lookup: CDR1 KGHSH, CDR2 LQKENI. The CDR3 sequence is 16 residues long. This chain's CDR3 is CASLPQAGGPADEQFF. CDR3 nucleotide sequence: TGTGCCAGCTTACCACAAGCGGGGGGGCCGGCCGATGAGCAGTTCTTC.

The rearrangement links TRBV2 to TRBJ1-5; D is unresolved. The germline V gene has CDR1 SNHLY and CDR2 FYNNEI. The CDR3 has 14 residues. Trimming cost V 4 bases and J 0 bases, with 7 bases left between them. The CDR3 sequence is CASSASDSNQPQHF. For the CDR3, the DNA is TGTGCCAGCAGTGCCTCGGATAGCAATCAGCCCCAGCATTTT.

The chain has TRBV5-6 and TRBJ2-3, with no clear D. With 0 bases removed from V and 1 base from J, the gap between germline ends came to 15 bases. Germline CDR1 and CDR2: SGHDT and YYEEEE. This CDR3 has 17 amino acids. The CDR3 nucleotides are TGTGCCAGCAGCTTGGGTACTCAAGGCTCTGGCACAGATACGCAGTATTTT. Its translation is CASSLGTQGSGTDTQYF. Based on the CDR3 plus reference TRBV5-6 and TRBJ2-3, the full variable domain is DAGVTQSPTHLIKTRGQQVTLRCSPKSGHDTVSWYQQALGQGPQFIFQYYEEEERQRGNFPDRFSGHQFPNYSSELNVNALLLGDSALYLCASSLGTQGSGTDTQYFGPGTRLTVL.

The V call is TRBV6-1, the J call TRBJ1-6; D is possibly TRBD1 (5 bases). Germline values: CDR1 MNHNS, CDR2 SASEGT. CDR3 length: 15 amino acids. Trimming took off 4 bases at V and 6 bases at J, with 13 bases between the two ends. The CDR3 coding sequence is TGTGCCAGCAGTGCCGACAGCTACTTTAATTCACCCCTCCACTTT. It specifies CASSADSYFNSPLHF.

The rearrangement joins TRBV7-2 to TRBJ1-6; D gene unclear. Germline-derived CDR1 and CDR2 are SGHTA and FQGNSA. Trimming shortened V by 5 bases and J by 14 bases, and 13 bases separated the two germline ends. The CDR3 extends over 12 amino acids. The CDR3 nucleotides are TGTGCCAGCAGCCCTCGGGCCCGAACCCTCCACTTT. Amino acid sequence: CASSPRARTLHF.

CDR3 sequence (DNA): TGTGCCAGCAGCCCGACAGGCGAGCAGTACGTC. This sequence encodes CASSPTGEQYV. The V gene is TRBV2, the J gene TRBJ2-7; TRBD1 is a possible D gene (6 bases). Germline V gene data show CDR1 as SNHLY and CDR2 as FYNNEI. This CDR3 region has 11 residues. Trimming stripped 6 bases from V and 6 bases from J, with 9 bases between.

The rearrangement joins TRBV7-9 to TRBJ1-3, with D hard to call. CDR1 and CDR2 from the germline V gene are SEHNR and FQNEAQ (reference sequence). Trimming shortened V by 4 bases and J by 1 base, and 8 bases separated the two germline ends. The CDR3 is made up of 14 amino acids. CDR3 DNA sequence: TGTGCCAGCAGCTACGGACTTTCTGGAAACACCATATATTTT. It encodes CASSYGLSGNTIYF. The variable domain in full, with the rest retrieved from reference TRBV7-9 and TRBJ1-3, is DTGVSQNPRHKITKRGQNVTFRCDPISEHNRLYWYRQTLGQGPEFLTYFQNEAQLEKSRLLSDRFSAERPKGSFSTLEIQRTEQGDSAMYLCASSYGLSGNTIYFGEGSWLTVV.

This clone was seen only a few times. At one end the junction does not follow the germline gene, possibly because of a read error. The chain has TRBV27 and TRBJ1-5; no definite D call. Germline lookup yields CDR1 MNHEY and CDR2 SMNVEV (reference sequence). This CDR3 region has 12 residues. CDR3 DNA sequence: TGCTGCGGGGAGGGTAGCAATCAGCCCCAGCATTTT. Protein product: CCGEGSNQPQHF.

The V call is TRBV7-9, the J call TRBJ2-3, with TRBD2 matching over 8 bases. This CDR3 has 16 residues. V shed 5 bases and J 2 bases; nucleotides not matched to a gene: 9. Germline CDR1 reads SEHNR; CDR2 reads FQNEAQ (reference sequence). CDR3: CASSPKVAGFTDTQYF. CDR3 bases: TGTGCCAGCAGCCCGAAGGTAGCGGGGTTCACAGATACGCAGTATTTT.

V usage is TRBV10-3 and J usage is TRBJ1-2, with D maybe TRBD1 (5 bases). Per the germline V gene, CDR1 is ENHRY and CDR2 is SYGVKD. V was trimmed by 3 bases and J by 7 bases, leaving 9 bases between them. This CDR3 contains 12 residues. The CDR3, as DNA: TGTGCCATCAGTGATGACAGTCGTGGCTACACCTTC. The encoded protein is CAISDDSRGYTF.

This clone was recorded a few times. The V call is TRBV18, the J call TRBJ2-5; 10 bases match TRBD1. The CDR3 has 14 amino acids. Unmatched junction bases numbered 3, after V lost 3 bases and J lost 5 bases. The germline gives CDR1 KGHSH, CDR2 LQKENI. The DNA for the CDR3 is TGTGCCAGCTCACCGGGACAGGGGATGGAGACCCAGTACTTC. This sequence encodes CASSPGQGMETQYF.

This chain links TRBV2 with TRBJ2-2; D remains unclear. The CDR3 sequence is 13 residues long. Trimming shortened V by 5 bases and J by 1 base, and 5 bases separated the two germline ends. The V gene's germline CDR1 is SNHLY and CDR2 FYNNEI. Here the CDR3 DNA reads TGTGCCAGCAGTCCCATGAACACCGGGGAGCTGTTTTTT. Its translation is CASSPMNTGELFF.

This sequence joins TRBV9 and TRBJ1-2; D gene unclear. The CDR3 has 12 residues. Germline CDR1 is SGDLS and CDR2 is YYNGEE. V shed 0 bases and J shed 8 bases, with 8 bases lying between them. CDR3 protein: CASSVAGGGYTF. The CDR3 region has the DNA TGTGCCAGCAGCGTAGCTGGAGGCGGCTACACCTTC. The full variable domain, completed using reference TRBV9 and TRBJ1-2, is DSGVTQTPKHLITATGQRVTLRCSPRSGDLSVYWYQQSLDQGLQFLIQYYNGEERAKGNILERFSAQQFPDLHSELNLSSLELGDSALYFCASSVAGGGYTFGSGTRLTVV.

The chain links TRBV5-6 to TRBJ1-6; 9 positions match TRBD1. The germline gives CDR1 SGHDT, CDR2 YYEEEE. This CDR3 is 14 amino acids long. V gave up 3 bases and J gave up 8 bases; unmatched junction bases: 3. CDR3 sequence reads: CASSSDRGDSPLHF. The CDR3 DNA sequence: TGTGCCAGCAGCTCGGACAGGGGTGATTCACCCCTCCACTTT.

The J gene is TRBJ2-1, the V gene TRBV9, with 8 bases fitting TRBD1. The CDR3 loop spans 15 amino acids. Germline lookup yields CDR1 SGDLS and CDR2 YYNGEE. Trimming removed 4 bases from V and 4 bases from J; junction bases left unmatched: 7. In DNA form, the CDR3 reads TGTGCCAGCAGCACCCAGGGGGCTAGTTACAATGAGCAGTTCTTC. It encodes CASSTQGASYNEQFF.

The V gene is TRBV2, the J gene TRBJ1-2; TRBD1 aligns across 7 bases. Trimming cost V 7 bases and J 8 bases; bases outside gene matches: 7. The CDR3 sequence is 12 residues long. Germline V CDR1 and CDR2: SNHLY, FYNNEI. CDR3 nucleotide sequence: TGTGCCAGCACCGGGACAGTCCAGGGCTACACCTTC. It specifies CASTGTVQGYTF.

The CDR3 nucleotides read TGTGCCAGCAGCTTAGGGCCGGACAGGGGTGGCTACACCTTC. It encodes CASSLGPDRGGYTF. V and J are TRBV7-2 and TRBJ1-2, with 9 bases that match TRBD1. The CDR3 contains 14 residues. The V gene end was trimmed by 1 base and the J gene end by 7 bases; junction bases not matched to a gene: 4. Germline-derived CDR1 and CDR2 are SGHTA and FQGNSA.

V is TRBV6-5 and J is TRBJ1-1, with D maybe TRBD1 (5 bases). V gave up 6 bases and J gave up 1 base, with 9 bases separating them. The CDR3 has 13 residues. CDR1 is MNHEY, CDR2 SVGAGI, per germline. This chain's CDR3 is CASSRTQNTEAFF. The CDR3 bases are TGTGCCAGCAGCCGGACACAGAACACTGAAGCTTTCTTT.